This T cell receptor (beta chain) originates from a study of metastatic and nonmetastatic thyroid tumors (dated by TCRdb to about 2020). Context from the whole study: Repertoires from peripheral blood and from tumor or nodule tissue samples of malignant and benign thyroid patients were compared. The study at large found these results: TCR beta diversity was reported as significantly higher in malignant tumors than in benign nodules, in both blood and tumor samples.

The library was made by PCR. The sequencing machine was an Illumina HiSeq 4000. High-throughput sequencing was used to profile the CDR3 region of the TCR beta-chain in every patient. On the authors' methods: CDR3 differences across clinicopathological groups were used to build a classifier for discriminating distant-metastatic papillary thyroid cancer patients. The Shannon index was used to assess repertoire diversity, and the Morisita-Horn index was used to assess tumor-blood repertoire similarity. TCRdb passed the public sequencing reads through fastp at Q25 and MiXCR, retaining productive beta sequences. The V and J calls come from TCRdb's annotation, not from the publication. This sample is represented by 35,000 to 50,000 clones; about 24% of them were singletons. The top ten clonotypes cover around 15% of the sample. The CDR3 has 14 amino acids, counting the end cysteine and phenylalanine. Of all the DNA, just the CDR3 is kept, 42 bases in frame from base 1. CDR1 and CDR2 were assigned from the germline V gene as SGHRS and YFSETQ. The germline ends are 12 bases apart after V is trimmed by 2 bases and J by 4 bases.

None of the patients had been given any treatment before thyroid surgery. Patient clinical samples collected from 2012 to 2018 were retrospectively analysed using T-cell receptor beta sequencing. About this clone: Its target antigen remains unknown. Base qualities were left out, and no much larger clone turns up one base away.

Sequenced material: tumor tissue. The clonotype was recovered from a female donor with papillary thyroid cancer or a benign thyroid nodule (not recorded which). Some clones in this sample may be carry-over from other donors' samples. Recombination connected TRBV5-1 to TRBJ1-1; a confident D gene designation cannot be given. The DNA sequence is TGCGCCAGCAGCTTCCTAAACCGGGGCACTGAAGCTTTCTTT. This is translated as CASSFLNRGTEAFF.